These T cell receptor beta chains were read from a single sample in a study of blood T cell repertoires in COVID-19. Clones were sequenced by immunoSEQ multiplex PCR, and TCRdb holds only the in-frame ones, with some missing. The repertoire consists of under 450,000 clones, with around nine tenths occurring once and the leading ten covering roughly 1.6%. What was sequenced was peripheral blood. These receptors all stem from a woman aged 40 to 55 with COVID-19, enrolled during active disease. Both conserved end residues are part of each CDR3. The order of the fields is V gene, CDR3 length, D gene, CDR3 protein. D genes are given only for firm matches.

v_call: TRBV27
cdr3_length: 13
d_call: -
cdr3_aa: CASREQRNQPQHF

v_call: TRBV19
cdr3_length: 14
d_call: TRBD1
cdr3_aa: CASSTGQGREKLFF

v_call: TRBV30
cdr3_length: 13
d_call: -
cdr3_aa: CAWSGGGVYEQYF

v_call: TRBV19
cdr3_length: 17
d_call: -
cdr3_aa: CASSVYRDLSSYNEQFF

v_call: TRBV28
cdr3_length: 16
d_call: -
cdr3_aa: CASSSGTRDINTEAFF

v_call: TRBV27
cdr3_length: 14
d_call: TRBD2
cdr3_aa: CASSFTGTSDEQFF

v_call: TRBV19
cdr3_length: 14
d_call: -
cdr3_aa: CASSISQGNEKLFF

v_call: TRBV28
cdr3_length: 11
d_call: TRBD1
cdr3_aa: CATSDREGYTF

v_call: TRBV27
cdr3_length: 14
d_call: TRBD2
cdr3_aa: CASSELARPYEQYF

v_call: TRBV6-2/TRBV6-3
cdr3_length: 14
d_call: TRBD1
cdr3_aa: CASSPSGTGGGYTF

v_call: TRBV28
cdr3_length: 13
d_call: -
cdr3_aa: CASSLSGNTEAFF

v_call: TRBV7-2
cdr3_length: 15
d_call: TRBD1
cdr3_aa: CASSVSGQGAETQYF

v_call: TRBV4-3
cdr3_length: 15
d_call: -
cdr3_aa: CASSQGSVARETQYF

v_call: TRBV4-1
cdr3_length: 14
d_call: -
cdr3_aa: CASSQDTGSDTQYF

v_call: TRBV2
cdr3_length: 14
d_call: TRBD1
cdr3_aa: CASTGTVTVNTIYF

v_call: TRBV7-8
cdr3_length: 15
d_call: -
cdr3_aa: CASSLFAMRNQPQHF

v_call: TRBV27
cdr3_length: 15
d_call: -
cdr3_aa: CASSSHRGGNTEAFF

v_call: TRBV4-3
cdr3_length: 16
d_call: TRBD2
cdr3_aa: CASSLGTSGDQETQYF

v_call: TRBV5-1
cdr3_length: 15
d_call: -
cdr3_aa: CASSWDYRAQETQYF

v_call: TRBV18
cdr3_length: 16
d_call: -
cdr3_aa: CASSLPTGLSGNTIYF

v_call: TRBV6-1
cdr3_length: 14
d_call: -
cdr3_aa: CASSERAGAYEQYF

v_call: TRBV19
cdr3_length: 19
d_call: TRBD2
cdr3_aa: CASSIDLRGLAGIEETQYF

v_call: TRBV7-9
cdr3_length: 15
d_call: -
cdr3_aa: CASSPAGAGNEKLFF

v_call: TRBV7-8
cdr3_length: 16
d_call: -
cdr3_aa: CASSLAVVGGLTGYTF

v_call: TRBV25-1
cdr3_length: 16
d_call: -
cdr3_aa: CASSARGRGVDQPQHF

v_call: TRBV7-2
cdr3_length: 15
d_call: TRBD2
cdr3_aa: CASSPDSPGRGYAFF

v_call: TRBV7-8
cdr3_length: 15
d_call: TRBD2
cdr3_aa: CASSLGSGVYYEQYF

v_call: TRBV7-2
cdr3_length: 15
d_call: TRBD1
cdr3_aa: CASSPTQGANYGYTF

v_call: TRBV7-9
cdr3_length: 16
d_call: TRBD1
cdr3_aa: CASSAAGTGEDYGYTF

v_call: TRBV5-1
cdr3_length: 15
d_call: TRBD1
cdr3_aa: CASSVQGAGRETQYF

v_call: TRBV5-6
cdr3_length: 17
d_call: -
cdr3_aa: CASSQRPGSGYNSPLHF

v_call: TRBV27
cdr3_length: 16
d_call: TRBD1
cdr3_aa: CASSLSARTGSGELFF

v_call: TRBV5-6
cdr3_length: 13
d_call: TRBD1
cdr3_aa: CASSLEGGLVAFF

v_call: TRBV19
cdr3_length: 14
d_call: -
cdr3_aa: CASSNPGHSGSAFF

v_call: TRBV20-1
cdr3_length: 13
d_call: TRBD1
cdr3_aa: CSASVRGPEKLFF

v_call: TRBV30
cdr3_length: 15
d_call: -
cdr3_aa: CAWGTGRTVNTEAFF

v_call: TRBV7-2
cdr3_length: 15
d_call: -
cdr3_aa: CASSLDPGQFHEQYF

v_call: TRBV29-1
cdr3_length: 12
d_call: -
cdr3_aa: CSVGTEYYGYTF

v_call: TRBV28
cdr3_length: 12
d_call: -
cdr3_aa: CAINGGTYEQYF

v_call: TRBV7-2
cdr3_length: 14
d_call: -
cdr3_aa: CASSLAGHPYEQYF

v_call: TRBV20-1
cdr3_length: 19
d_call: TRBD1
cdr3_aa: CSASPTLKRDSNSNQPQHF

v_call: TRBV27
cdr3_length: 11
d_call: TRBD1
cdr3_aa: CASTGGYEQYF

v_call: TRBV7-2
cdr3_length: 15
d_call: TRBD1
cdr3_aa: CASSSDRGLNTEAFF

v_call: TRBV28
cdr3_length: 18
d_call: -
cdr3_aa: CASSPIFPSVGSAYGYTF

v_call: TRBV7-9
cdr3_length: 13
d_call: -
cdr3_aa: CASSFVADTEAFF

v_call: TRBV12-5
cdr3_length: 17
d_call: -
cdr3_aa: CASGLDQWTAEYTEAFF

v_call: TRBV9
cdr3_length: 17
d_call: TRBD1
cdr3_aa: CASSTRQGSSYNSPLHF

v_call: TRBV5-6
cdr3_length: 16
d_call: -
cdr3_aa: CASSLRVGVSNQPQHF